The 2 T cell receptor beta chains reported below all come from one sample, sequenced in a study of spatial heterogeneity in lung cancer. Time point described: blood at routine non-recurrence follow-up after resection. MiXCR, run by TCRdb on the 5' RACE reads, gives a single entry per CDR3 protein. The table has some 46,000 distinct CDR3 sequences, about an eighth seen once. Source: PBMCs, taken at follow-up. These receptors all stem from a male donor with early-stage non-small cell lung cancer.

In this sample, this clonotype turned up many times. The chain joins TRBV7-6 to TRBJ2-1; 7 bases align to TRBD2. Germline values: CDR1 SGHVS, CDR2 FNYEAQ. The CDR3 has 17 amino acids. V was clipped by 1 base and J by 9 bases; unmatched bases: 15. The CDR3 DNA reads as TGTGCCAGCAGCTTAGGTAGAGGTAGCGGGTATACGGTTGAGCAGTTCTTC. This translates into CASSLGRGSGYTVEQFF.

This clonotype appeared a few times. The chain joins TRBV4-1 to TRBJ1-6, with no clear D. From germline, CDR1 is MGHRA and CDR2 YSYEKL. The CDR3 sequence is 15 residues long. Trimming took off 0 bases at V and 7 bases at J, with 10 bases between the two ends. The CDR3, as DNA: TGCGCCAGCAGCCAAGAATCGGGTTGGAATTCACCCCTCCACTTT. This translates into CASSQESGWNSPLHF.